This T cell receptor beta chain appears in the sequencing data of a study of cytomegalovirus exposure and HLA in healthy donors. The PCR had 60 Vbeta and 13 Jbeta primers. TCRdb keeps only in-frame clones here, not all; method: immunoSEQ multiplex PCR. The sample yields approximately 180,000 clones, 70% to 80% seen once. The CDR3 spans 12 residues. CDR1 is MDHEN and CDR2 is SYDVKM in the germline V gene. Between the trimmed V and J ends, which lost 5 bases and 7 bases, there was a span of 11 bases. This receptor was obtained from a male donor in good health and CMV-seronegative. This rearrangement joins TRBV28 to TRBJ1-2; D ambiguous. Input material: PBMCs. This chain's CDR3 is CASSGQWLGYTF. The DNA for the CDR3 is TGTGCCAGCAGTGGTCAATGGCTTGGCTACACCTTC.